This T cell receptor beta chain was recorded in a study of blood T cell repertoires in COVID-19. About the study: Sites across the United States, Italy and Spain contributed samples from acute and convalescent COVID-19. T cells, B-cell-depleted T cells, or PBMCs supplied cDNA or gDNA.

Germline values: CDR1 SGHNT, CDR2 YYREEE (reference sequence). Trimming pared 0 bases from V and 8 bases from J, leaving 11 bases between. The CDR3 has 14 amino acids. Under the authors' procedure: Counts of nucleated cells, estimated from reference gene primer amplification, were obtained. The table came from immunoSEQ multiplex PCR; TCRdb's copy has only in-frame clones and leaves some out. V, J and clone size are taken as reported in that table, and D and trimming were inferred from the DNA itself. Of 150,000 to 200,000 clones listed, roughly four fifths are singletons. Sequencing input: peripheral blood. The chain has TRBV5-4 and TRBJ1-4, with D possibly being TRBD1 (5 bases). This receptor was identified in a man between 60 and 75 years old with active or convalescent COVID-19. CDR3 nucleotide sequence: TGTGCCAGCAGCTTGGACAGGTCTGGAGAAAAACTGTTTTTT. It encodes CASSLDRSGEKLFF.